A selection of T cell receptor beta chains follows, all from one sample in a study of blood T cell repertoires in COVID-19. TCRdb keeps only in-frame clones here, not all; method: immunoSEQ multiplex PCR. Of about 110,000 clones listed, 80% to 90% are singletons. Specimen: peripheral blood. These receptors came from a human donor in a cohort sampled during active COVID-19. CDR3s include the opening cysteine and the closing phenylalanine or tryptophan. D genes are given only for firm matches. Expanded clones are given a class, and other clones once, few, many or no size at all.

>NA|TRBV7-2|NA|TRBJ2-5
CASSLVRHFQETQYF
TGTGCCAGCAGCTTAGTTCGACATTTTCAAGAGACCCAGTACTTC
>few|TRBV27|NA|TRBJ1-1
CASSFRIEAFF
TGTGCCAGCAGTTTCAGGATTGAAGCTTTCTTT
>NA|TRBV7-9|NA|TRBJ2-7
CASSSSVEGSREQYF
TGTGCCAGCAGCTCCTCGGTGGAGGGAAGCCGCGAGCAGTACTTC
>NA|TRBV19|TRBD1|TRBJ1-5
CASSGQGPAPQHF
TGTGCCAGTAGTGGACAGGGCCCGGCGCCCCAGCATTTT
>NA|TRBV5-1|NA|TRBJ1-1
CASSWGQDTEAFF
TGCGCCAGCAGTTGGGGCCAGGACACTGAAGCTTTCTTT
>NA|TRBV10-2|TRBD2|TRBJ2-1
CATTGPGGNEQFF
TGCGCCACCACGGGGCCGGGGGGGAATGAGCAGTTCTTC
>NA|TRBV5-1|TRBD1|TRBJ2-3
CASSAPTGSTDTQYF
TGCGCCAGCAGCGCCCCGACAGGGAGCACAGATACGCAGTATTTT
>NA|TRBV28|NA|TRBJ2-7
CASRSPLPAGEQYF
TGTGCCAGCAGATCCCCTCTACCCGCGGGAGAGCAGTACTTC
>NA|TRBV5-1|NA|TRBJ2-1
CASSLDPAYNEQFF
TGCGCCAGCAGCTTGGATCCCGCCTACAATGAGCAGTTCTTC
>once|TRBV6-5|NA|TRBJ2-7
CASSYLLSSYEQYF
TGTGCCAGCAGTTACCTCCTAAGCTCCTACGAGCAGTACTTC
>NA|TRBV7-3|TRBD2|TRBJ2-1
CASSPGLAGGLEEQFF
TGTGCCAGCAGCCCCGGGCTAGCGGGAGGGCTAGAAGAGCAGTTCTTC
>NA|TRBV11-3|TRBD1|TRBJ2-7
CASSSGQGASYEQYF
TGTGCCAGCAGCTCGGGACAGGGGGCGTCCTACGAGCAGTACTTC
>NA|TRBV28|TRBD1|TRBJ2-4
CASSPGTGVAKNIQYF
TGTGCCAGCAGTCCCGGGACAGGGGTTGCCAAAAACATTCAGTACTTC
>NA|TRBV10-3|TRBD1|TRBJ1-2
CAIRGGTGPF
TGTGCCATCAGGGGGGGGACAGGGCCCTTC
>NA|TRBV7-8|TRBD2|TRBJ2-2
CASSLAGQGLAGAGELFF
TGTGCCAGCAGCTTAGCAGGCCAGGGACTAGCGGGCGCCGGGGAGCTGTTTTTT
>NA|TRBV7-8|TRBD1|TRBJ1-5
CASSSGTALSNQPQHF
TGTGCCAGCAGCTCAGGGACAGCACTTAGCAATCAGCCCCAGCATTTT
>NA|TRBV6-5|NA|TRBJ2-5
CASRWAGGREETQYF
TGTGCCAGCAGGTGGGCTGGGGGCAGAGAAGAGACCCAGTACTTC
>NA|TRBV9|NA|TRBJ1-1
CASSGAGGGTEAFF
TGTGCCAGCAGCGGGGCGGGCGGCGGCACTGAAGCTTTCTTT
>once|TRBV18|NA|TRBJ2-7
CASSSYRSEQYF
TGTGCCAGCTCATCCTACAGGTCCGAGCAGTACTTC
>NA|TRBV27|NA|TRBJ1-5
CASSLQGISNQPQHF
TGTGCCAGCAGTTTACAGGGGATTAGCAATCAGCCCCAGCATTTT
>NA|TRBV7-2|TRBD1|TRBJ1-4
CASSPGQGSFRTNEKLFF
TGTGCCAGCAGTCCGGGACAGGGATCGTTCCGGACTAATGAAAAACTGTTTTTT
>NA|TRBV5-6|TRBD2|TRBJ2-5
CASSRPGLAGESQETQYF
TGTGCCAGCAGTCGTCCGGGACTAGCGGGAGAGAGCCAAGAGACCCAGTACTTC
>NA|TRBV5-4|TRBD2|TRBJ2-7
CASSSPGGSSEQYF
TGTGCCAGCAGCTCCCCGGGGGGTTCAAGTGAGCAGTACTTC
>few|TRBV5-6|TRBD1|TRBJ1-6
CASGFKTGVNSPLHF
TGTGCCAGCGGGTTTAAGACAGGGGTTAATTCACCCCTCCACTTT
>NA|TRBV27|TRBD1|TRBJ1-1
CASSARQGRTEAFF
TGTGCCAGCAGTGCAAGACAGGGTCGTACTGAAGCTTTCTTT
>once|TRBV6-5|TRBD2|TRBJ2-7
CASSPSGGGSYEQYF
TGTGCCAGCAGTCCGTCGGGAGGAGGCTCCTACGAGCAGTACTTC
>NA|TRBV13|TRBD1|TRBJ2-1
CASSLGGTGYNEQFF
TGTGCCAGCAGCTTAGGAGGGACAGGATACAATGAGCAGTTCTTC
>once|TRBV28|NA|TRBJ2-2
CASRPGQNTGELFF
TGTGCCAGCAGGCCGGGACAGAACACCGGGGAGCTGTTTTTT
>NA|TRBV5-6|NA|TRBJ2-2
CASSLIRGTGELFF
TGTGCCAGCAGCTTGATACGGGGCACCGGGGAGCTGTTTTTT
>NA|TRBV6-5|TRBD1|TRBJ2-3
CASKGDRVDTQYF
TGTGCCAGCAAGGGGGACAGGGTGGATACGCAGTATTTT
>NA|TRBV3-1/TRBV3-2|TRBD1|TRBJ1-1
CASRDRFPEGAEAFF
TGTGCCAGCAGGGACAGGTTTCCTGAGGGGGCTGAAGCTTTCTTT
>once|TRBV14|TRBD2|TRBJ2-3
CASSQDSGGLRNF
TGTGCCAGCAGCCAAGATAGCGGGGGCCTTCGGAATTTT
>NA|TRBV10-2|TRBD1|TRBJ1-1
CASSETGGRNTEAFF
TGCGCCAGCAGTGAGACAGGGGGGCGGAACACTGAAGCTTTCTTT
>NA|TRBV7-9|NA|TRBJ2-5
CASRSGPGELEETQYF
TGTGCCAGCAGATCAGGTCCAGGGGAACTCGAAGAGACCCAGTACTTC
>few|TRBV5-1|TRBD1|TRBJ1-1
CASSSGQGGTEAFF
TGCGCCAGCAGCTCGGGACAGGGTGGGACTGAAGCTTTCTTT
>NA|TRBV29-1|NA|TRBJ2-1
CSGRTENYNEQFF
TGCAGCGGAAGGACAGAAAACTACAATGAGCAGTTCTTC
>NA|TRBV12-2|NA|TRBJ2-7
CASRLIGVSSYSEQYF
TGTGCAAGTCGCTTAATTGGAGTATCCTCATATAGCGAGCAGTACTTC
>NA|TRBV18|TRBD1|TRBJ1-5
CASSSGRGNQPQHF
TGTGCCAGCTCATCGGGCAGGGGGAATCAGCCCCAGCATTTT
>NA|TRBV18|TRBD2|TRBJ2-1
CASSPGSGSYNEQFF
TGTGCCAGCTCACCCGGTAGCGGGAGCTACAATGAGCAGTTCTTC
>NA|TRBV11-2|NA|TRBJ2-7
CASSLAGTLSYEQYF
TGTGCCAGCAGCCTAGCTGGGACACTTTCCTACGAGCAGTACTTC
>NA|TRBV18|NA|TRBJ2-2
CASSPGTANTGELFF
TGTGCCAGCTCACCCGGGACTGCGAACACCGGGGAGCTGTTTTTT
>NA|TRBV7-9|TRBD1|TRBJ2-7
CASSPGTGIYYEQYF
TGTGCCAGCAGCCCTGGGACAGGGATTTACTACGAGCAGTACTTC
>NA|TRBV6-5|NA|TRBJ1-2
CASSTGWGGMDGYTF
TGTGCCAGCAGTACGGGTTGGGGGGGAATGGATGGCTACACCTTC
>NA|TRBV27|TRBD1|TRBJ1-2
CASSLRGDPGYTF
TGTGCCAGCAGTCTCAGGGGGGATCCTGGCTACACCTTC
>NA|TRBV2|TRBD1|TRBJ2-1
CAVDRVSYNEQFF
TGTGCCGTAGACAGGGTCTCCTACAATGAGCAGTTCTTC
>NA|TRBV28|NA|TRBJ2-5
CASAEGVAKTQYF
TGTGCCAGCGCCGAGGGGGTGGCAAAGACCCAGTACTTC
>NA|TRBV5-6|NA|TRBJ1-1
CASSSTGMNTEAFF
TGTGCCAGCAGCTCGACAGGCATGAACACTGAAGCTTTCTTT
>NA|TRBV14|NA|TRBJ2-7
CASSGRETGVYEQYF
TGTGCCAGCAGCGGCCGTGAGACTGGAGTTTACGAGCAGTACTTC